The TCR beta chain described here comes from a study of cytomegalovirus exposure and HLA in healthy donors. Study-wide findings and caveats: The investigators catalogued 150 to 200 TCR beta chains as cytomegalovirus-associated. Most TCRs appeared rarely, but some public TCRs recurred in many donors. Among the CMV-associated chains, a few were confirmed in vitro as specific for CMV antigens.

Turning to this clone: Its antigen is undetermined.

Germline trimming cut 5 bases from V and 0 bases from J; bases unmatched to any gene: 13. The CDR3 contains 18 residues. CDR1 MNHEY and CDR2 SMNVEV come from the germline V gene (reference sequence). Using immunoSEQ multiplex PCR, the repertoire was profiled, and TCRdb retains in-frame clones only, with some absent. Of fewer than 100,000 clones in the sample, approximately 91% were seen once. The receptor was isolated from a man under 40 in good health and CMV-seronegative. The chain is built from TRBV27 and TRBJ2-1, with 7 bases fitting TRBD2. Specimen: PBMCs. The CDR3 loop is CASSGPGGGGDSYNEQFF. CDR3 sequence (DNA): TGTGCCAGCAGTGGTCCCGGCGGGGGAGGAGACTCCTACAATGAGCAGTTCTTC.